This TCR beta chain was observed in a study of beta chain features in type 1 diabetes. Study observations and caveats: All four CD4+ subsets of Type 1 diabetes patients contained TCRB CDR3s that were moderately but significantly shorter.

Investigators reverse transcribed all isolated RNA, so they sequenced expressed TCRB transcripts. This table comes from immunoSEQ multiplex PCR, and its TCRdb copy is limited to in-frame clones, with some not included. Of 850,000 to 900,000 clones in the sample, roughly 15% were seen once. Details on this clone: No antigen is known for it.

Germline lookup yields CDR1 SEHNR and CDR2 FQNEAQ (reference sequence). The CDR3 consists of 16 residues. V was clipped by 5 bases and J by 0 bases, with 16 bases between them. The receptor comes from a woman under 30 in good health. This chain connects TRBV7-9 to TRBJ1-1; no firm D call. Sequencing input: naive CD4+ T cells from blood. CDR3 sequence: CASSPGRQVMNTEAFF. In nucleotides, the CDR3 is TGTGCCAGCAGCCCGGGTCGACAAGTGATGAACACTGAAGCTTTCTTT.